This T cell receptor (beta chain) was found in a study of T-cell reconstitution after alpha-beta-depleted transplantation in children. Study results and limitations: By one year post-transplant, T-cell counts and diversity largely arose from T cells that were newly produced. Several hundred expanded graft clones reportedly were the source of alpha-beta T cells about two months after transplant.

Researchers prepared the TCRbeta library using unique molecular identifiers, the study reports. TCRdb recomputed calls from the PCR reads with MiXCR, one row per CDR3 protein. This table has about 350,000 distinct CDR3 sequences, about 16% appearing once. The CDR3 is 12 amino acids. The germline gives CDR1 MDHEN, CDR2 SYDVKM. Between the trimmed V and J ends, which lost 6 bases and 9 bases, there was a span of 12 bases. On this clonotype itself: The antigen remains undetermined.

The source was PBMCs, mostly from graft donor cells, collected 360 days after TCRalphabeta/CD19-depleted stem cell transplant. V usage is TRBV28 and J usage is TRBJ1-5, with D uncertain. The origin of this receptor is a male patient under 10 years old who had a stem cell transplant for acute lymphoblastic leukemia, so the T cells may come from the graft donor. For the CDR3, the DNA is TGTGCCAGCAGCCCCCCCGGGCGGCCCCAGCATTTT. Encoded protein: CASSPPGRPQHF.